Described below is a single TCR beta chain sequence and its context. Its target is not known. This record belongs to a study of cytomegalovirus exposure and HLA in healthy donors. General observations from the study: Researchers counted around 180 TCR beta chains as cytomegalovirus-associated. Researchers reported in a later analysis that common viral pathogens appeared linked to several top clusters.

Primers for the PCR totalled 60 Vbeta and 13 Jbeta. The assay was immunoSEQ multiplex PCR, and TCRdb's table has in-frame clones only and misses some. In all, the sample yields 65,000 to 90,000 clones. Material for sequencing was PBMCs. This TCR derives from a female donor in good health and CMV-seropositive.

This chain's CDR3 is CASFGTGADYGYTF. DNA for the CDR3: TGTGCCAGCTTCGGGACAGGGGCGGACTATGGCTACACCTTC. The chain joins TRBV28 to TRBJ1-2, with 10 bases aligning to TRBD1. V lost 8 bases and J lost 3; bases outside the gene matches: 6. Germline assignment: CDR1 MDHEN and CDR2 SYDVKM. This CDR3 comprises 14 residues.